One and the same sample provided the 24 T cell receptor beta chains below, sequenced in a study of cytomegalovirus exposure and HLA in healthy donors. Primers included in the PCR were 60 Vbeta and 13 Jbeta primers. Some clones are missing from TCRdb's copy, which holds only in-frame ones; the method was immunoSEQ multiplex PCR. The table includes more than 70,000 clones, 60% to 70% detected once. Specimen: PBMCs. Every receptor here comes from a man in his forties in good health and CMV-seropositive.

The genes are TRBV28 and TRBJ1-1; 9 bases are a match to TRBD1. Germline CDR1 reads MDHEN; CDR2 reads SYDVKM. The CDR3 contains 14 residues. J was trimmed by 4 bases and V by 4 bases; bases with no gene match: 4. The CDR3 spells CASSSGQGSTEAFF. The DNA for the CDR3 is TGTGCCAGCAGTTCGGGACAGGGATCCACTGAAGCTTTCTTT.

This clone was observed a single time. The chain has TRBV6-5 and TRBJ1-5; D may be TRBD1 (6 bases). The germline V gene encodes CDR1 MNHEY and CDR2 SVGAGI. The ends were cut back, 0 bases at V and 6 bases at J, with 12 bases in the middle. The CDR3 contains 15 residues. CDR3 region: CASSYSPQGFQPQHF. DNA of the CDR3: TGTGCCAGCAGTTACTCGCCACAGGGTTTTCAGCCCCAGCATTTT.

The chain is built from TRBV5-1 and TRBJ1-1, with D hard to call. This CDR3 is built from 14 residues. Per germline, CDR1 SGHRS and CDR2 YFSETQ. Trimming removed 1 base at V and 1 base at J, with 8 bases between. The chain's CDR3 is CASSLTRSNTEAFF. The DNA of the CDR3 is TGCGCCAGCAGCTTGACGCGGTCGAACACTGAAGCTTTCTTT.

The table lists this clone with a few counts. The chain uses TRBV5-1 and TRBJ1-1; D possibly corresponds to TRBD1 (5 bases). With 0 bases removed from V and 4 bases from J, the gap between germline ends came to 10 bases. This CDR3 contains 14 residues. Germline V gives CDR1 SGHRS, CDR2 YFSETQ. DNA for the CDR3: TGCGCCAGCAGCTTGGTCCAGGGAGGCACTGAAGCTTTCTTT. Amino acid sequence: CASSLVQGGTEAFF.

V usage is TRBV19 and J usage is TRBJ2-2; 14 bases map to TRBD2. After removal of 6 bases from V and 3 bases from J, the junction contained 9 bases not matched to a gene. CDR1 is LNHDA, CDR2 SQIVND, per germline (reference sequence). The CDR3 totals 18 residues. CDR3 bases: TGTGCCAGTAGGCTCGGACTAGCGGGGGGCCGGGACACCGGGGAGCTGTTTTTT. It encodes CASRLGLAGGRDTGELFF. Combining the CDR3 with reference TRBV19 and TRBJ2-2 gives the whole variable domain DGGITQSPKYLFRKEGQNVTLSCEQNLNHDAMYWYRQDPGQGLRLIYYSQIVNDFQKGDIAEGYSVSREKKESFPLTVTSAQKNPTAFYLCASRLGLAGGRDTGELFFGEGSRLTVL.

The CDR3 DNA reads as TGCGCCAGCAGCTTGGCCAGGAGGGGGCTAGAAGAAAAACTGTTTTTT. This codes for CASSLARRGLEEKLFF. This rearrangement joins TRBV5-1 to TRBJ1-4; TRBD1 agrees at 7 bases. This CDR3 spans 16 amino acids. J gave up 8 bases and V 0 bases, and 10 bases lay outside the gene matches. Germline V CDR1 and CDR2: SGHRS, YFSETQ.

The chain employs TRBV6-6 and TRBJ1-5; 8 bases agree with TRBD1. The CDR3 is 15 residues long. After removal of 4 bases from V and 1 base from J, the junction contained 3 bases not matched to a gene. In germline, CDR1 is MNHNY, CDR2 SVGAGI (reference sequence). The chain's CDR3 is CASSSGGTSNQPQHF. Here the CDR3 DNA reads TGTGCCAGCAGTTCAGGGGGCACGAGCAATCAGCCCCAGCATTTT.

This clone was detected once. The genes are TRBV27 and TRBJ1-4; TRBD1 is a possible D gene (6 bases). Between the trimmed V and J ends, which lost 0 bases and 14 bases, there was a span of 19 bases. The germline V gene has CDR1 MNHEY and CDR2 SMNVEV (reference sequence). The CDR3 is 15 amino acids. CDR3 protein: CASSLSGDIGLTLFF. CDR3 in DNA: TGTGCCAGCAGTTTATCGGGGGACATCGGGCTCACCCTGTTTTTT.

This clone occurred a few times. This CDR3 reads CAWSRRGELFF. The CDR3 nucleotides are TGTGCCTGGAGCCGCCGGGGGGAGCTGTTTTTT. The V gene is TRBV30, the J gene TRBJ2-2; no clear D. There are 11 residues in the CDR3. Per the germline V gene, CDR1 is GTSNPN and CDR2 is SVGIG (reference sequence). Trimming pared 3 bases from V and 8 bases from J, leaving 7 bases between.

This chain uses TRBV6-5 with TRBJ1-1, with D maybe TRBD1 (5 bases). Trimming pared 5 bases from V and 11 bases from J, leaving 15 bases between. The CDR3 length is 12 residues. Germline V gene lookup returns CDR1 MNHEY and CDR2 SVGAGI. DNA of the CDR3: TGTGCCAGCAGTGGTGGGACTGACTTGGCTTTCTTT. It encodes CASSGGTDLAFF.

The chain has TRBV29-1 and TRBJ1-1, with D hard to call. The germline gives CDR1 SQVTM, CDR2 ANQGSEA. Trimming removed 4 bases from V and 1 base from J, with 13 bases in between. The CDR3 consists of 14 residues. CDR3 sequence (DNA): TGCAGCGTTGGGATACGGGTACCGAACACTGAAGCTTTCTTT. Protein: CSVGIRVPNTEAFF.

The rearrangement joins TRBV2 to TRBJ2-7; D perhaps matches TRBD1 (6 bases). The V gene lost 1 base and the J gene lost 4 bases, with 14 bases spanning the gap. The germline V gene has CDR1 SNHLY and CDR2 FYNNEI. The CDR3 length is 15 residues. The CDR3 DNA sequence: TGTGCCAGCAGTGAAGAAAACAGGGAAAGGTACGAGCAGTACTTC. This codes for CASSEENRERYEQYF.

The chain combines TRBV5-1 with TRBJ2-7; TRBD1 might be the D (5 bases). Trimming shortened V by 4 bases and J by 6 bases, and 17 bases separated the two germline ends. Germline CDR1 reads SGHRS; CDR2 reads YFSETQ. The CDR3 runs 14 residues. For the CDR3, the DNA is TGCGCCAGCAGCCCAAACCAGGGATCGGGCGAGCAGTACTTC. It is translated as CASSPNQGSGEQYF. Supplemented by reference TRBV5-1 and TRBJ2-7, the full variable domain reads KAGVTQTPRYLIKTRGQQVTLSCSPISGHRSVSWYQQTPGQGLQFLFEYFSETQRNKGNFPGRFSGRQFSNSRSEMNVSTLELGDSALYLCASSPNQGSGEQYFGPGTRLTVT.

V is TRBV9 and J is TRBJ1-2; 7 positions agree with TRBD1. CDR1 and CDR2 (germline): SGDLS, YYNGEE. This CDR3 has 14 residues. After removal of 1 base from V and 8 bases from J, the junction contained 8 bases not matched to a gene. Here the CDR3 reads CASSVQGDVGGYTF. CDR3 coding DNA: TGTGCCAGCAGCGTACAGGGGGATGTGGGAGGCTACACCTTC.

The chain combines TRBV18 with TRBJ1-1; maybe TRBD1 (5 bases). Germline V lookup: CDR1 KGHSH, CDR2 LQKENI. The CDR3 contains 15 residues. V lost 3 bases to trimming and J lost 1 base, with 12 bases between them. The CDR3 here is CASSPAGTENTEAFF. The CDR3 nucleotides read TGTGCCAGCTCACCGGCCGGGACTGAGAACACTGAAGCTTTCTTT.

The rearrangement joins TRBV19 to TRBJ1-5, with D possibly being TRBD1 (5 bases). Germline-derived CDR1 and CDR2 are LNHDA and SQIVND (reference sequence). The CDR3 consists of 15 residues. The V and J ends lost 3 bases and 4 bases respectively, with 13 bases between them. Here the CDR3 reads CASSISGVRNQPQHF. The CDR3 coding sequence is TGTGCCAGTAGTATTTCGGGGGTTAGGAATCAGCCCCAGCATTTT.

The V gene is TRBV5-6, the J gene TRBJ1-1; TRBD1 agrees at 7 bases. The CDR3 length is 14 residues. The V gene's germline CDR1 is SGHDT and CDR2 YYEEEE. Trimming took 9 bases from V and 5 from J; bases not matched to a gene: 13. The CDR3 sequence is CATNPRGTETEAFF. The CDR3 nucleotides are TGTGCCACCAACCCCAGGGGGACCGAGACTGAAGCTTTCTTT.

This clone appeared a few times. The chain combines TRBV7-8 with TRBJ2-1; 10 bases map to TRBD2. This CDR3 is 20 amino acids long. J was trimmed by 4 bases and V by 5 bases; bases with no gene match: 20. Per germline, CDR1 SGHVS and CDR2 FQNEAQ. CDR3 loop: CASSPRRSSGSAVGYNEQFF. The DNA of the CDR3 is TGTGCCAGCAGCCCGCGGCGGTCTAGCGGGAGCGCAGTGGGGTACAATGAGCAGTTCTTC. Full variable domain (outside the CDR3, taken from reference TRBV7-8 and TRBJ2-1): GAGVSQSPRYKVAKRGQDVALRCDPISGHVSLFWYQQALGQGPEFLTYFQNEAQLDKSGLPSDRFFAERPEGSVSTLKIQRTQQEDSAVYLCASSPRRSSGSAVGYNEQFFGPGTRLTVL.

This chain uses TRBV2 with TRBJ2-7, with D unresolved. The CDR3 has 10 amino acids. Per the germline V gene, CDR1 is SNHLY and CDR2 is FYNNEI. The V end lost 4 bases, the J end lost 9 bases, and 7 bases lay between the germline ends. The CDR3 here is CASSGAGQYF. In DNA, the CDR3 is TGTGCCAGCAGTGGGGCAGGGCAGTACTTC.

This chain links TRBV18 with TRBJ1-2; D is unclear. V dropped 3 bases and J dropped 3 bases, with 17 bases sitting between them. This CDR3 region has 16 residues. CDR1 is KGHSH and CDR2 is LQKENI in the germline V gene. The CDR3 region is CASSPQLTRDHYGYTF. The CDR3 coding sequence is TGTGCCAGCTCACCGCAACTGACGCGGGATCACTATGGCTACACCTTC.

In this sample, this clone turned up once. This sequence joins TRBV6-5 and TRBJ1-4; 9 positions agree with TRBD1. This CDR3 is built from 14 residues. V gave up 6 bases and J gave up 10 bases; unmatched junction bases: 9. Germline V gene data show CDR1 as MNHEY and CDR2 as SVGAGI. The DNA for the CDR3 is TGTGCCAGCAGCACACAGGGGGCCGGTGGAAAACTGTTTTTT. It translates to CASSTQGAGGKLFF.

CDR3 nucleotides: TGTGCCAGCAGCTCGACAGGGGGCTTCCAGCCCCAGCATTTT. Its translation is CASSSTGGFQPQHF. The rearrangement joins TRBV28 to TRBJ1-5, with 10 bases fitting TRBD1. After removal of 6 bases from V and 7 bases from J, the junction contained 6 bases not matched to a gene. Germline V lookup: CDR1 MDHEN, CDR2 SYDVKM. The CDR3 loop spans 14 amino acids.

CDR3 nucleotide sequence: TGTGCCAGCAGCTTGGGGGGCAGGGGCGATCAGCCCCAGCATTTT. Encoded protein: CASSLGGRGDQPQHF. This chain connects TRBV5-6 to TRBJ1-5, with D possibly being TRBD1 (6 bases). In germline, CDR1 is SGHDT, CDR2 YYEEEE. V dropped 0 bases and J dropped 5 bases, with 12 bases sitting between them. The CDR3 extends over 15 amino acids.

This clone was seen only a few times. The V call is TRBV7-8, the J call TRBJ1-1, with D perhaps TRBD1 (6 bases). This CDR3 has 15 residues. CDR1 and CDR2 from the germline V gene are SGHVS and FQNEAQ. V shed 3 bases and J shed 0 bases, with 11 bases lying between them. CDR3 region: CASSLARGMNTEAFF. The CDR3 DNA reads TGTGCCAGCAGCTTGGCCAGGGGCATGAACACTGAAGCTTTCTTT.